The 21 T cell receptor beta chains below all came from one sample that was sequenced in a study of blood T cells in healthy people across ages. Using a J-beta primer mix together with a sample-barcoded 5' primer, a second PCR was run for roughly 7 to 12 cycles. A single record per CDR3 protein comes from TCRdb applying MiXCR to the 5' RACE reads. The table includes hundreds of thousands of distinct CDR3 sequences, 24% detected once. These same records also appear under a second study, on T cells of mothers and their children.

Sample: blood. These receptors all come from a boy younger than 18 in good health.

This clonotype came up many times. The rearrangement links TRBV7-9 to TRBJ2-1; 11 bases align to TRBD1. From germline, CDR1 is SEHNR and CDR2 FQNEAQ (reference sequence). The CDR3 runs 17 residues. V shed 1 base and J 2 bases; nucleotides not matched to a gene: 4. The CDR3 DNA sequence: TGTGCCAGCAGCTTAGAATGGACAGGGGGCACCTACAATGAGCAGTTCTTC. It is translated as CASSLEWTGGTYNEQFF.

The rearrangement links TRBV5-1 to TRBJ2-2; TRBD2 matches 11 bases. The trim removed 3 bases at V and 5 bases at J, leaving 9 bases unmatched. The CDR3 is 17 amino acids. Germline V gives CDR1 SGHRS, CDR2 YFSETQ. The CDR3 DNA is TGCGCCAGCAGCTCTTCTAGCGGGGGGAGAAGAACCGGGGAGCTGTTTTTT. Its protein is CASSSSSGGRRTGELFF.

This clonotype has only a few counts. The V call is TRBV4-1, the J call TRBJ2-5, with D perhaps TRBD1 or TRBD2 (5 bases each). The end of the DNA aligns better with TRBJ2-7, so the J call may be wrong. Looked up from germline, CDR1 is MGHRA and CDR2 is YSYEKL. The CDR3 runs 15 residues. The CDR3: CASSQVGTSADEQYF. The CDR3 region has the DNA TGCGCCAGCAGCCAAGTAGGGACCTCCGCGGACGAGCAGTACTTC.

This chain uses TRBV5-1 with TRBJ2-3, with 7 bases matching TRBD1. The V gene end was trimmed by 0 bases and the J gene end by 2 bases; junction bases not matched to a gene: 9. The CDR3 consists of 17 residues. CDR1 and CDR2 (germline): SGHRS, YFSETQ. The CDR3 loop reads CASSLGQGPLATDTQYF. The CDR3 nucleotides read TGCGCCAGCAGCTTGGGACAGGGTCCGTTAGCCACAGATACGCAGTATTTT.

The chain couples TRBV5-1 to TRBJ2-3; D is unclear. V was shortened by 5 bases and J by 0 bases, with 7 bases between the two germline ends. Germline V gives CDR1 SGHRS, CDR2 YFSETQ. The CDR3 is 13 amino acids. CDR3 nucleotide sequence: TGCGCCAGCAGAACGCTCAGCACAGATACGCAGTATTTT. The encoded protein is CASRTLSTDTQYF.

The chain recombines TRBV11-2 with TRBJ1-1, with TRBD1 as a possible D gene (6 bases). Germline lookup yields CDR1 SGHAT and CDR2 FQNNGV. V was clipped by 5 bases and J by 14 bases, with 21 bases between them. The length of the CDR3 is 13 residues. This CDR3 is CASSVEGGREEFF. The CDR3 DNA reads as TGTGCCAGCAGCGTCGAAGGGGGGAGGGAAGAGTTCTTT.

This chain links TRBV20-1 with TRBJ2-5; 9 bases are a match to TRBD1. This CDR3 contains 14 residues. Looked up from germline, CDR1 is DFQATT and CDR2 is SNEGSKA (reference sequence). The junction had 10 bases not matched to a gene; V was cut back by 6 bases and J by 5 bases. In DNA form, the CDR3 reads TGCAGTGCAACCACAGGGGGCTGGTTGGAGACCCAGTACTTC. It yields the protein CSATTGGWLETQYF.

In its sample, this clonotype was seen a few times. The V call is TRBV29-1, the J call TRBJ2-5, with TRBD1 matching over 8 bases. The J segment lost 5 bases and the V segment lost 7 bases, leaving 6 bases of the junction unmatched. This CDR3 comprises 12 residues. Germline V gene data show CDR1 as SQVTM and CDR2 as ANQGSEA. CDR3 in DNA: TGCAGCGGCACAGGGGGATGGGAGACCCAGTACTTC. Amino acids: CSGTGGWETQYF.

This clonotype was recorded a few times. V and J are TRBV5-1 and TRBJ1-1; 7 bases fit TRBD1. V shed 1 base, J shed 1 base, and the junction held 4 bases outside the gene matches. Germline-derived CDR1 and CDR2 are SGHRS and YFSETQ. The CDR3 runs 15 residues. In DNA form, the CDR3 reads TGCGCCAGCAGCTTGACCGGACAGGAGAACACTGAAGCTTTCTTT. Translated: CASSLTGQENTEAFF.

This clonotype was detected only a few times. The chain carries TRBV10-3 and TRBJ2-7, with 9 bases that match TRBD2. The CDR3 spans 15 residues. The germline gives CDR1 ENHRY, CDR2 SYGVKD. The V and J ends lost 10 bases and 1 base, in that order; junction bases with no gene match: 11. Here the CDR3 reads CATKLLSGRSYEQYF. The CDR3 DNA reads as TGTGCCACCAAACTTCTTAGCGGGAGATCCTACGAGCAGTACTTC.

This clonotype was picked up many times. This sequence joins TRBV28 and TRBJ2-3; TRBD2 aligns across 8 bases. Germline V gene lookup returns CDR1 MDHEN and CDR2 SYDVKM. This CDR3 is 15 amino acids long. The trim removed 6 bases at V and 0 bases at J, leaving 5 bases unmatched. In DNA, the CDR3 is TGTGCCAGCAGCCTTTTAGCGGGGAGCACAGATACGCAGTATTTT. It translates to CASSLLAGSTDTQYF.

The J gene is TRBJ2-7, the V gene TRBV28, with no clear D. Trimming shortened V by 5 bases and J by 1 base, and 12 bases separated the two germline ends. The length of the CDR3 is 14 residues. CDR1 is MDHEN and CDR2 is SYDVKM in the germline V gene. The CDR3 coding sequence is TGTGCCAGCAGTGGCGCAATTGTATCCTACGAGCAGTACTTC. The encoded protein is CASSGAIVSYEQYF.

The CDR3 nucleotides read TGCGCCAGCAGCCACAGCGGGAAGCCCTTGGATGAGCAGTTCTTC. Encoded protein: CASSHSGKPLDEQFF. The chain employs TRBV5-1 and TRBJ2-1; the match to TRBD2 covers 7 bases. CDR1 SGHRS and CDR2 YFSETQ come from the germline V gene. V lost 4 bases, J lost 8 bases, and 12 bases stayed unmatched. There are 15 residues in the CDR3.

This clonotype appeared a few times. The rearrangement links TRBV5-1 to TRBJ2-2; tentative D call: TRBD2 (6 bases). The CDR3 runs to 15 residues. Germline CDR1 is SGHRS and CDR2 is YFSETQ. V gave up 0 bases and J gave up 6 bases, with 12 bases separating them. CDR3 in amino acids: CASSLVRGIAGELFF. CDR3 bases: TGCGCCAGCAGCTTGGTACGGGGGATCGCCGGGGAGCTGTTTTTT. The whole variable domain, filled in from reference TRBV5-1 and TRBJ2-2, reads KAGVTQTPRYLIKTRGQQVTLSCSPISGHRSVSWYQQTPGQGLQFLFEYFSETQRNKGNFPGRFSGRQFSNSRSEMNVSTLELGDSALYLCASSLVRGIAGELFFGEGSRLTVL.

The chain couples TRBV6-1 to TRBJ2-1; TRBD2 is a possible D gene (5 bases). Germline CDR1 and CDR2: MNHNS and SASEGT. V lost 3 bases, J lost 0 bases, and 9 bases lay in between. CDR3 length: 15 amino acids. The CDR3 DNA reads as TGTGCCAGCAGTGACCTAGCCCACTCCTACAATGAGCAGTTCTTC. It specifies CASSDLAHSYNEQFF.

This clonotype turned up a few times. CDR3 in amino acids: CASSAGSPPYEQYF. CDR3 nucleotides: TGTGCCAGTAGTGCCGGTTCGCCACCTTACGAGCAGTACTTC. This chain connects TRBV19 to TRBJ2-7; D not resolved. V gave up 5 bases and J gave up 4 bases, with 15 bases separating them. CDR1 is LNHDA and CDR2 is SQIVND in the germline V gene (reference sequence). The CDR3 loop spans 14 amino acids.

V and J are TRBV28 and TRBJ1-3; TRBD1 matches at 8 bases. Germline CDR1 MDHEN, CDR2 SYDVKM. Germline trimming cut 4 bases from V and 1 base from J; bases unmatched to any gene: 12. The CDR3 loop spans 18 amino acids. The CDR3 here is CASSSPSDRVRSGNTIYF. CDR3 DNA sequence: TGTGCCAGCAGTTCGCCCTCGGACAGGGTACGATCTGGAAACACCATATATTTT.

The gene calls are TRBV9 and TRBJ2-3; D uncertain. Germline V gives CDR1 SGDLS, CDR2 YYNGEE. The CDR3 loop spans 14 amino acids. Trimming took 0 bases from V and 4 from J, leaving 9 bases between them. The CDR3 coding sequence is TGTGCCAGCAGCGTAGGCCCCTCCGCAGATACGCAGTATTTT. This codes for CASSVGPSADTQYF.

This clonotype has just a few counts. The CDR3 here is CASSPGGRGYEQYF. The CDR3 DNA sequence: TGCGCCAGCAGCCCAGGGGGGCGGGGTTACGAGCAGTACTTC. The chain couples TRBV4-3 to TRBJ2-5; D is perhaps TRBD1 (7 bases). The J call may be incorrect, as the DNA end agrees better with TRBJ2-7. This CDR3 has 14 amino acids. Germline assignment: CDR1 LGHNA and CDR2 YSLEER.

This clonotype was detected only a few times. J is TRBJ2-1 and V is TRBV5-1, with D hard to call. CDR3 size: 17 residues. Deletions cut 5 bases from V and 0 bases from J, with 18 bases between. In germline, CDR1 is SGHRS, CDR2 YFSETQ. The CDR3 is CASRGPPLTFSYNEQFF. CDR3 nucleotides: TGCGCCAGCAGGGGTCCGCCCCTTACTTTCTCCTACAATGAGCAGTTCTTC. The complete variable domain, with remaining parts taken from reference TRBV5-1 and TRBJ2-1, reads KAGVTQTPRYLIKTRGQQVTLSCSPISGHRSVSWYQQTPGQGLQFLFEYFSETQRNKGNFPGRFSGRQFSNSRSEMNVSTLELGDSALYLCASRGPPLTFSYNEQFFGPGTRLTVL.

This clonotype turned up a few times. J is TRBJ1-3 and V is TRBV19; 7 nucleotides line up with TRBD1. The junction had 16 bases not matched to a gene; V was cut back by 8 bases and J by 0 bases. This CDR3 has 18 residues. CDR1 is LNHDA and CDR2 is SQIVND in the germline V gene (reference sequence). CDR3 DNA sequence: TGTGCCAGTGGCCCCCTCCGACAGGGAATACTCTCTGGAAACACCATATATTTT. It codes for CASGPLRQGILSGNTIYF. Based on the CDR3 plus reference TRBV19 and TRBJ1-3, the full variable domain is DGGITQSPKYLFRKEGQNVTLSCEQNLNHDAMYWYRQDPGQGLRLIYYSQIVNDFQKGDIAEGYSVSREKKESFPLTVTSAQKNPTAFYLCASGPLRQGILSGNTIYFGEGSWLTVV.